This T cell receptor (beta chain) appears in the sequencing data of a study of T cells in Graves' hyperthyroidism and ophthalmopathy. TCR beta CDR3 regions were amplified from RNA transcripts. The TCR CDR3 was amplified in a first-round RT-PCR using the HTBI primer set. TCRdb redid the calling of the multiplex PCR reads with MiXCR, one entry per CDR3 protein. The sample shows roughly 180,000 distinct CDR3 sequences, approximately 17% of them seen only once. There are a few counts of this clonotype. Graves' hyperthyroidism was deemed stable absent ophthalmopathy progression within 18 months. Patients were excluded because of uncontrolled infection, other autoimmune disease, pregnancy or lactation. Clinical symptoms, serum thyroxine and TRAb, thyroid ultrasound and orbital computed tomography were used for the diagnoses. The sequence came from a woman aged 45 to 65 with Graves' hyperthyroidism. Sequenced: blood.

The DNA of the CDR3 is TGCAGTGTCCACGACGTTATCGAGACAGACTATGGCTACACCTTC. It yields the protein CSVHDVIETDYGYTF. The rearrangement joins TRBV20-1 to TRBJ1-2, with D possibly TRBD1 on 5 matching bases. This CDR3 comprises 15 residues. CDR1 is DFQATT and CDR2 is SNEGSKA in the germline V gene (reference sequence). Trimming stripped 7 bases from V and 3 bases from J, with 21 bases between.